Listed here are 9 T cell receptor beta chains from one sample, sequenced in a study of T cells after yellow fever vaccination. One entry per CDR3 protein results from TCRdb running MiXCR on the 5' RACE reads. The table lists about 500,000 distinct CDR3 sequences, less than 20% of them singletons. Sequenced material: PBMCs, taken more than 4 days after the first yellow fever vaccination. The receptor set was obtained from a young man who received the YFV17D yellow fever vaccine.

V is TRBV5-1 and J is TRBJ1-4; 7 bases match TRBD1. CDR1 and CDR2 from the germline V gene are SGHRS and YFSETQ. CDR3 length equals 13 residues. V lost 4 bases and J lost 8; bases outside the gene matches: 5. DNA for the CDR3: TGCGCCAGCAGCGGGGACAGTTCGGAAAAACTGTTTTTT. It translates to CASSGDSSEKLFF. Combining the CDR3 with reference TRBV5-1 and TRBJ1-4 gives the whole variable domain KAGVTQTPRYLIKTRGQQVTLSCSPISGHRSVSWYQQTPGQGLQFLFEYFSETQRNKGNFPGRFSGRQFSNSRSEMNVSTLELGDSALYLCASSGDSSEKLFFGSGTQLSVL.

CDR3 DNA: TGTGCCAGCAGCCAAGAGGGGGCAACCGCTCCGTATTTT. Amino acids: CASSQEGATAPYF. The chain links TRBV4-2 to TRBJ2-3; maybe TRBD1 (6 bases). V gave up 0 bases and J gave up 14 bases, with 15 bases separating them. The length of the CDR3 is 13 residues. The germline CDR1 and CDR2 sequences are LGHNA and YNFKEQ.

The chain links TRBV2 to TRBJ2-5; no clear D. Between the trimmed V and J ends, which lost 7 bases and 9 bases, there was a span of 15 bases. The length of the CDR3 is 12 residues. Germline CDR1 SNHLY, CDR2 FYNNEI. The CDR3 DNA reads TGTGCCAGCACCGAATCCCGGGTAGCCCAGTACTTC. It yields the protein CASTESRVAQYF.

The chain links TRBV7-2 to TRBJ1-1; D call uncertain. The V gene's germline CDR1 is SGHTA and CDR2 FQGNSA. CDR3 length equals 12 residues. The V end was cut by 6 bases, the J end by 6 bases, with 11 bases between. The CDR3, as DNA: TGTGCCAGCAGACCTAGGAGATCTGAAGCTTTCTTT. This codes for CASRPRRSEAFF.

This clonotype has just a few counts. The rearrangement links TRBV11-2 to TRBJ2-7; 8 positions match TRBD2. The V and J ends lost 7 bases and 0 bases, in that order; junction bases with no gene match: 11. Germline V gene sequence: CDR1 SGHAT, CDR2 FQNNGV. The CDR3 is 16 residues long. DNA of the CDR3: TGTGCCAGCACCCGAATTGCCGGGACTAGCTCCTACGAGCAGTACTTC. Amino acid sequence: CASTRIAGTSSYEQYF.

The rearrangement joins TRBV11-2 to TRBJ2-7; no clear D. The CDR3 is made up of 17 amino acids. CDR1 SGHAT and CDR2 FQNNGV come from the germline V gene. Deletions cut 5 bases from V and 4 bases from J, with 24 bases between. The CDR3: CASSPLTGTRLRYEQYF. CDR3 in DNA: TGTGCCAGCAGCCCTTTGACGGGCACCAGGCTCCGGTACGAGCAGTACTTC.

The chain carries TRBV6-5 and TRBJ2-2, with 8 bases identical to TRBD1. V lost 4 bases to trimming and J lost 5 bases; unmatched junction nucleotides: 6. Germline V gene data show CDR1 as MNHEY and CDR2 as SVGAGI. The CDR3 has 15 residues. In DNA, the CDR3 is TGTGCCAGCAGTTCAAGACAGGGGCCTACCGGGGAGCTGTTTTTT. Translation gives CASSSRQGPTGELFF.

This chain links TRBV7-7 with TRBJ1-1; D is uncertain. The germline gives CDR1 SSHAT, CDR2 FNYEAQ (reference sequence). The CDR3 runs 13 residues. The CDR3 coding sequence is TGTGCTAGCTCCGCGGCTGGTTGGACTGAAGCTTTCTTT. Amino acids: CASSAAGWTEAFF.

The CDR3: CASSKWQGETEAFF. The CDR3 coding sequence is TGTGCCAGTAGTAAGTGGCAGGGGGAGACTGAAGCTTTCTTT. The chain is built from TRBV19 and TRBJ1-1; 7 bases are a match to TRBD1. The germline CDR1 and CDR2 sequences are LNHDA and SQIVND (reference sequence). CDR3 length equals 14 residues. Unmatched junction bases numbered 7, after V lost 4 bases and J lost 5 bases.